A selection of T cell receptor beta chains follows, all from one sample in a study of T cell repertoires in cytomegalovirus infection. One entry per CDR3 protein results from TCRdb running MiXCR on the reads. Among approximately 180,000 distinct CDR3 sequences listed, about 20% were seen once. Sequencing was carried out using PBMCs. The receptors come from a human donor in good health (CMV status not recorded). Some clones in this sample may be carry-over from other donors' samples. The CDR3 runs from the conserved cysteine through the conserved F or W. Fields, in order: J gene, V gene, D gene, clone size, CDR3 DNA, CDR3 protein. D genes are given only for firm matches. The size entry is marked missing in some rows and otherwise reads once, few, many or a size class.

J gene: TRBJ2-1
V gene: TRBV5-1
D gene: TRBD2
clone size: -
CDR3 DNA: TGCGCCAGCAGCTTGTCCGGACTAGCGGTGAACAATGAGCAGTTCTTC
CDR3 protein: CASSLSGLAVNNEQFF

J gene: TRBJ2-7
V gene: TRBV14
D gene: -
clone size: -
CDR3 DNA: TGTGCCAGCAGCCTCGGACGGTGGGGGTTAGAGCAGTACTTC
CDR3 protein: CASSLGRWGLEQYF

J gene: TRBJ2-3
V gene: TRBV23-1
D gene: -
clone size: -
CDR3 DNA: TGCGCCAGCAGCCCTAGCTTAAAAAGCACAGATACGCAGTATTTT
CDR3 protein: CASSPSLKSTDTQYF

J gene: TRBJ1-5
V gene: TRBV7-2
D gene: TRBD1
clone size: many
CDR3 DNA: TGTGCCAGCAGCCGGGACAGGGGGCGCGAGCCCCAGCATTTT
CDR3 protein: CASSRDRGREPQHF

J gene: TRBJ2-7
V gene: TRBV12-3/TRBV12-4
D gene: TRBD1
clone size: few
CDR3 DNA: TGTGCCAGCAGCACTCCGGGACAGACCGTCTACGAGCAGTACTTC
CDR3 protein: CASSTPGQTVYEQYF

J gene: TRBJ1-1
V gene: TRBV29-1
D gene: -
clone size: few
CDR3 DNA: TGCAGCGTTGTATCAGTCGGCACTGAAGCTTTCTTT
CDR3 protein: CSVVSVGTEAFF

J gene: TRBJ2-2
V gene: TRBV11-3
D gene: -
clone size: many
CDR3 DNA: TGTGCCAGCAGCCACGGAGCCGGGGAGCTGTTTTTT
CDR3 protein: CASSHGAGELFF

J gene: TRBJ2-4
V gene: TRBV20-1
D gene: -
clone size: -
CDR3 DNA: TGCAGTGCCACCGACAGTCTAGCCAAAAACATTCAGTACTTC
CDR3 protein: CSATDSLAKNIQYF

J gene: TRBJ2-7
V gene: TRBV27
D gene: TRBD1
clone size: few
CDR3 DNA: TGTGCCAGCAGCCCCGGACAGGTGGGGTACGAGCAGTACTTC
CDR3 protein: CASSPGQVGYEQYF

J gene: TRBJ2-7
V gene: TRBV7-2
D gene: -
clone size: many
CDR3 DNA: TGTGCCAGCAGCCTGACGCACTACGAGCAGTACTTC
CDR3 protein: CASSLTHYEQYF

J gene: TRBJ2-6
V gene: TRBV7-2
D gene: -
clone size: few
CDR3 DNA: TGTGCCAGCAGCGTCCTGAGCTCTGGGGCCAACGTCCTGACTTTC
CDR3 protein: CASSVLSSGANVLTF

J gene: TRBJ2-7
V gene: TRBV12-5
D gene: -
clone size: many
CDR3 DNA: TGTGCTAGTGGCGGTCTTACCTACGAGCAGTACTTC
CDR3 protein: CASGGLTYEQYF

J gene: TRBJ1-3
V gene: TRBV19
D gene: -
clone size: few
CDR3 DNA: TGTGCCAGTAGTATAGATCGGAGCTCTGGAAACACCATATATTTT
CDR3 protein: CASSIDRSSGNTIYF

J gene: TRBJ1-2
V gene: TRBV15
D gene: -
clone size: -
CDR3 DNA: TGTGCCACCAGCAGGGGATTATCGGGTATTGATGGCTACACCTTC
CDR3 protein: CATSRGLSGIDGYTF

J gene: TRBJ1-1
V gene: TRBV7-9
D gene: -
clone size: -
CDR3 DNA: TGTGCCACCGGGGGGAGTTTGGTGAATGAAGCTTTCTTT
CDR3 protein: CATGGSLVNEAFF

J gene: TRBJ2-7
V gene: TRBV7-9
D gene: -
clone size: -
CDR3 DNA: TGTGCCAGCAGCCAAGCTTCCGGGACATACTCCTACGAGCAGTACTTC
CDR3 protein: CASSQASGTYSYEQYF

J gene: TRBJ2-5
V gene: TRBV7-2
D gene: -
clone size: many
CDR3 DNA: TGTGCCAGCAGCTTCCGGGGGATCGCTCAAGAGACCCAGTACTTC
CDR3 protein: CASSFRGIAQETQYF

J gene: TRBJ2-1
V gene: TRBV14
D gene: TRBD2
clone size: -
CDR3 DNA: TGTGCCAGCAGCCAGGAAATAGCGGGATGGCCAAACAATGAGCAGTTCTTC
CDR3 protein: CASSQEIAGWPNNEQFF

J gene: TRBJ1-2
V gene: TRBV13
D gene: -
clone size: -
CDR3 DNA: TGTGCCAGCAGCTTAGGCCTCGGTACGGATGGCTACACCTTC
CDR3 protein: CASSLGLGTDGYTF

J gene: TRBJ2-1
V gene: TRBV6-2/TRBV6-3
D gene: -
clone size: -
CDR3 DNA: TGTGCCAGCAGTTACAGTGGGTGGGGACAAGAGCAGTTCTTC
CDR3 protein: CASSYSGWGQEQFF

J gene: TRBJ2-7
V gene: TRBV27
D gene: TRBD2
clone size: many
CDR3 DNA: TGTGCCAGCAGTTTGGAAGCGGGAGGGCCTGGCTCCTACGAGCAGTACTTC
CDR3 protein: CASSLEAGGPGSYEQYF

J gene: TRBJ1-5
V gene: TRBV10-2
D gene: -
clone size: -
CDR3 DNA: TGCGCCAGCAGTGTGGGTAGTAGCAATCAGCCCCAGCATTTT
CDR3 protein: CASSVGSSNQPQHF

J gene: TRBJ2-1
V gene: TRBV12-3/TRBV12-4
D gene: TRBD2
clone size: many
CDR3 DNA: TGTGCCAGCAGTTTTAGGACTAGCGGCTACTACAATGAGCAGTTCTTC
CDR3 protein: CASSFRTSGYYNEQFF

J gene: TRBJ2-1
V gene: TRBV4-2
D gene: -
clone size: -
CDR3 DNA: TGTGCCAGCAGCCAAGATCTCGGGGGCCTAGGCAATGAGCAGTTCTTC
CDR3 protein: CASSQDLGGLGNEQFF

J gene: TRBJ2-2
V gene: TRBV7-2
D gene: -
clone size: -
CDR3 DNA: TGTGCCAGCAGCTCTCTACCCGGGGAGCTGTTTTTT
CDR3 protein: CASSSLPGELFF

J gene: TRBJ2-4
V gene: TRBV30
D gene: -
clone size: many
CDR3 DNA: TGTGCCTGGGACGGAGGTCGGGCGGAAAACATTCAGTACTTC
CDR3 protein: CAWDGGRAENIQYF

J gene: TRBJ1-2
V gene: TRBV7-2
D gene: TRBD1
clone size: -
CDR3 DNA: TGTGCCAGCAGTCTTAGGGACAGCGGGATCTATGGCTACACCTTC
CDR3 protein: CASSLRDSGIYGYTF

J gene: TRBJ2-1
V gene: TRBV7-2
D gene: -
clone size: once
CDR3 DNA: TGTGCCAACAGCTTAGGAGGGGGAGAATGGAATGAGCAGTTCTTC
CDR3 protein: CANSLGGGEWNEQFF

J gene: TRBJ2-6
V gene: TRBV12-3/TRBV12-4
D gene: -
clone size: -
CDR3 DNA: TGTGCCAGCAGGGACCGGGGCTCTGGGGCCAACGTCCTGACTTTC
CDR3 protein: CASRDRGSGANVLTF

J gene: TRBJ1-1
V gene: TRBV23-1
D gene: TRBD1
clone size: few
CDR3 DNA: TGCGCCGAGGGTTTACAGGGGGCTCCGAACACTGAAGCTTTCTTT
CDR3 protein: CAEGLQGAPNTEAFF

J gene: TRBJ1-6
V gene: TRBV7-2
D gene: -
clone size: many
CDR3 DNA: TGTGCCAGCAGCTCCGAGGCGGGGGGCCTCTATAATTCACCCCTCCACTTT
CDR3 protein: CASSSEAGGLYNSPLHF

J gene: TRBJ2-1
V gene: TRBV6-1
D gene: -
clone size: -
CDR3 DNA: TGTGCCAGCAGGACGACTCACCGGGACTCCTACAATGAGCAGTTCTTC
CDR3 protein: CASRTTHRDSYNEQFF

J gene: TRBJ2-4
V gene: TRBV9
D gene: -
clone size: -
CDR3 DNA: TGTGCCAGCAGCATAGATAATGGAAACATTCAGTACTTC
CDR3 protein: CASSIDNGNIQYF

J gene: TRBJ1-3
V gene: TRBV4-2
D gene: -
clone size: -
CDR3 DNA: TGTGCCAGCAGCCAAGATCTTAAAGGGACCTTTGGAAACACCATATATTTT
CDR3 protein: CASSQDLKGTFGNTIYF

J gene: TRBJ2-3
V gene: TRBV27
D gene: -
clone size: -
CDR3 DNA: TGTGCCAGCAGTTTAGAGCTAGCGCCCAGCACAGATACGCAGTATTTT
CDR3 protein: CASSLELAPSTDTQYF

J gene: TRBJ2-3
V gene: TRBV12-3/TRBV12-4
D gene: TRBD2
clone size: many
CDR3 DNA: TGTGCCAGCAGTGCTAGCGGGAGGAGCACAGATACGCAGTATTTT
CDR3 protein: CASSASGRSTDTQYF